This TCR beta chain originates from a study of metastatic and nonmetastatic thyroid tumors. Study as a whole: Repertoire comparisons spanned blood and tumor or nodule tissue from malignant and benign thyroid patients.

The germline V gene encodes CDR1 MNHNY and CDR2 SVGAGI (reference sequence). The CDR3 runs 15 residues. Trimming stripped 3 bases from V and 6 bases from J, with 15 bases between. Nobody among the patients had been given any treatment before thyroid surgery. In the study's own analysis: Clinicopathological groups of papillary thyroid cancer showed CDR3 differences that were used to build a distant-metastasis classifier. Via MiXCR, TCRdb re-called the PCR reads. The V and J calls reflect TCRdb's pipeline rather than the authors' work. The sample includes 3,000 to 4,000 clones, 36% of them seen just once. The table lists this clone with a few counts.

This sequence joins TRBV6-6 and TRBJ2-1, with D possibly being TRBD1 or TRBD2 (5 bases each). Sequencing input: adjacent normal tissue. The TCR sequence derives from a female donor with papillary thyroid cancer or a benign thyroid nodule (not recorded which). Some clones in this sample may be carry-over from other donors' samples. The DNA for the CDR3 is TGTGCCAGCAGTTATCGGGACCTAACTCGCAATGAGCAGTTCTTC. Its translation: CASSYRDLTRNEQFF.